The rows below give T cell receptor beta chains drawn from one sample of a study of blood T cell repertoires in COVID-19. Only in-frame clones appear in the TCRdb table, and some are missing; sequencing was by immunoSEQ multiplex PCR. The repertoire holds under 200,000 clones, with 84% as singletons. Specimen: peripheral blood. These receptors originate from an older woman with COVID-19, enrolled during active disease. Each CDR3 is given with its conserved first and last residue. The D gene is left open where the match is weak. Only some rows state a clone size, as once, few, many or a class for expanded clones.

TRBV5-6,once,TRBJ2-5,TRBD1,CASRVGTGSMGETQYF,TGTGCCAGCAGGGTTGGGACAGGGTCTATGGGAGAGACCCAGTACTTC
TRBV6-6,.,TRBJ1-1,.,CASRLQGLNTEAFF,TGTGCCAGCAGACTACAGGGCCTGAACACTGAAGCTTTCTTT
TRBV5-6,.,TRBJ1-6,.,CASSSLNTGSNSPLHF,TGTGCCAGCAGCTCCCTCAACACAGGGTCTAATTCACCCCTCCACTTT
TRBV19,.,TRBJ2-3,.,CASSIDRTDTQYF,TGTGCCAGTAGTATCGACAGAACAGATACGCAGTATTTT
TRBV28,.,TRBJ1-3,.,CASSFDGGGRNTIYF,TGTGCCAGCAGTTTTGACGGGGGTGGCAGAAACACCATATATTTT
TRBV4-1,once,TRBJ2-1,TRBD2,CASSPTSGYNEQFF,TGCGCCAGCAGCCCGACTAGCGGCTACAATGAGCAGTTCTTC
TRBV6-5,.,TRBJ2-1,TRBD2,CASSRTSGSGHEQFF,TGTGCCAGCAGCCGGACTAGCGGGAGTGGTCATGAGCAGTTCTTC
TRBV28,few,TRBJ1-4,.,CASSLSRGRKLFF,TGTGCCAGCAGTTTAAGTAGGGGTAGGAAACTGTTTTTT
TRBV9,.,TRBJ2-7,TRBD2,CASSAGLAGYEQYF,TGTGCCAGCAGCGCGGGACTAGCGGGCTACGAGCAGTACTTC
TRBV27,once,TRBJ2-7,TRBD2,CASSPSIAGGPAGSYEQYF,TGTGCCAGCAGTCCTTCCATAGCGGGAGGTCCTGCGGGCTCCTACGAGCAGTACTTC
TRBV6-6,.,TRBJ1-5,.,CASSYAAGDSNQPQHF,TGTGCCAGCAGTTACGCAGCAGGGGATAGCAATCAGCCCCAGCATTTT
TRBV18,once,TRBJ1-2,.,CASSPFKEDGYTF,TGTGCCAGCTCACCCTTCAAGGAGGATGGCTACACCTTC
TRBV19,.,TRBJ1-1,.,CASSIMRNTEAFF,TGTGCCAGTAGTATAATGAGGAACACTGAAGCTTTCTTT
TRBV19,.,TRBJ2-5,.,CASSIQHVPQETQYF,TGTGCCAGTAGTATTCAACACGTCCCCCAAGAGACCCAGTACTTC
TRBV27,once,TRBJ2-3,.,CASSLSTRADTQYF,TGTGCCAGCAGTTTATCGACTAGAGCAGATACGCAGTATTTT
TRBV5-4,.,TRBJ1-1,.,CASSFHSLEAFF,TGTGCCAGCAGCTTTCACAGCCTTGAAGCTTTCTTT
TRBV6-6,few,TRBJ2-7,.,CASSYSQQTYEQYF,TGTGCCAGCAGTTACTCGCAACAGACCTACGAGCAGTACTTC
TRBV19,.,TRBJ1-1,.,CASSLEGTQAFF,TGTGCCAGTAGTCTCGAGGGGACTCAAGCTTTCTTT